The 29 T cell receptor beta chains in this list originate from one sample, sequenced in a study of blood T cell repertoires in COVID-19. Here immunoSEQ multiplex PCR was the method, and the copy in TCRdb shows in-frame clones only, minus some. The data show under 250,000 clones, over 70% seen once. Sequenced input: peripheral blood. Receptor source: a man in his forties with active or convalescent COVID-19.

This clone was detected once. The V gene is TRBV7-3, the J gene TRBJ1-5; 9 nucleotides match TRBD1. Germline V gene data show CDR1 as SGHTA and CDR2 as FQGTGA. V shed 4 bases, J shed 0 bases, and the junction held 7 bases outside the gene matches. The CDR3 is 17 amino acids. DNA for the CDR3: TGTGCCAGCAGCTCACAGGGGGCCACCTATAGCAATCAGCCCCAGCATTTT. This encodes CASSSQGATYSNQPQHF.

The chain combines TRBV4-3 with TRBJ1-2; 10 bases align to TRBD1. The CDR3 consists of 16 residues. V gave up 3 bases and J gave up 4 bases; unmatched junction bases: 8. CDR1 and CDR2 from the germline V gene are LGHNA and YSLEER. CDR3 nucleotide sequence: TGCGCCAGCAGCCAGAAGGGACAGGGGTACATCTATGGCTACACCTTC. Its translation is CASSQKGQGYIYGYTF.

J is TRBJ1-1 and V is TRBV5-8; the D is unclear. V was pared by 0 bases and J by 5 bases, with 8 bases between. The CDR3 extends over 13 amino acids. Germline V gene sequence: CDR1 SGHTS, CDR2 YDEGEE. The chain's CDR3 is CASSLDSGTEAFF. DNA of the CDR3: TGTGCCAGCAGCTTGGATTCGGGGACTGAAGCTTTCTTT.

This clone was picked up one time. The junction shows a germline mismatch at one end, possibly a read error. V is TRBV5-4 and J is TRBJ1-2; TRBD1 is a possible D gene (6 bases). Germline CDR1 reads SGHNT; CDR2 reads YYREEE (reference sequence). The length of the CDR3 is 13 residues. The chain's CDR3 is CASSLDSNYGYTF. In nucleotides, the CDR3 is TGTGCCAGCAGTTTGGACAGTAACTATGGCTACACCTTC.

In this sample, this clone turned up a few times. The rearrangement joins TRBV24-1 to TRBJ1-1, with a weak D call TRBD1 (6 bases). Germline-derived CDR1 and CDR2 are KGHDR and SFDVKD. The CDR3 is made up of 13 amino acids. Trimming took 9 bases from V and 1 from J, leaving 11 bases between them. The CDR3 region is CATLGHENTEAFF. The DNA for the CDR3 is TGTGCCACCTTGGGACATGAGAACACTGAAGCTTTCTTT.

This chain uses TRBV19 with TRBJ1-1, with TRBD1 as a possible D gene (6 bases). Germline V gives CDR1 LNHDA, CDR2 SQIVND (reference sequence). V shed 2 bases and J shed 0 bases, with 10 bases lying between them. The CDR3 length is 15 residues. The CDR3: CASSIKGQLNTEAFF. The CDR3 DNA reads TGTGCCAGTAGTATAAAAGGACAGCTGAACACTGAAGCTTTCTTT. The full variable domain, completed using reference TRBV19 and TRBJ1-1, is DGGITQSPKYLFRKEGQNVTLSCEQNLNHDAMYWYRQDPGQGLRLIYYSQIVNDFQKGDIAEGYSVSREKKESFPLTVTSAQKNPTAFYLCASSIKGQLNTEAFFGQGTRLTVV.

In this sample, this clone turned up once. The sample contains more than one DNA sequence encoding this CDR3. The chain recombines TRBV5-1 with TRBJ2-5, with D tentatively TRBD1 (6 bases). This CDR3 comprises 14 residues. Trimming shortened V by 0 bases and J by 1 base, and 7 bases separated the two germline ends. Germline-derived CDR1 and CDR2 are SGHRS and YFSETQ. CDR3 region: CASSLGRGQETQYF. Here the CDR3 DNA reads TGCGCCAGCAGCTTGGGCAGGGGCCAAGAGACCCAGTACTTC.

This clone was seen only once. The chain is built from TRBV15 and TRBJ2-7, with D uncertain. The CDR3 has 13 residues. Trimming removed 5 bases from V and 5 bases from J, with 13 bases in between. The germline CDR1 and CDR2 sequences are LNHNV and YYDKDF (reference sequence). CDR3 DNA: TGTGCCACCAGCTCCCGACTCCCCGACGAGCAGTACTTC. Amino acid sequence: CATSSRLPDEQYF.

The chain employs TRBV5-4 and TRBJ2-1; 7 bases align to TRBD2. The CDR3 has 14 residues. Looked up from germline, CDR1 is SGHNT and CDR2 is YYREEE (reference sequence). V gave up 3 bases and J gave up 3 bases; unmatched junction bases: 3. CDR3 loop: CASSSRGNYNEQFF. Here the CDR3 DNA reads TGTGCCAGCAGCTCGCGGGGGAACTACAATGAGCAGTTCTTC.

The chain has TRBV5-4 and TRBJ2-7, with D perhaps TRBD2 (5 bases). The V end lost 0 bases, the J end lost 0 bases, and 7 bases lay between the germline ends. The CDR3 is 14 amino acids. Germline V CDR1 and CDR2: SGHNT, YYREEE (reference sequence). The CDR3 DNA sequence: TGTGCCAGCAGCTTGGAGGGAGTCTCCTACGAGCAGTACTTC. This gives the protein CASSLEGVSYEQYF.

The chain uses TRBV11-3 and TRBJ1-1, with 9 bases fitting TRBD1. J lost 5 bases, V lost 4 bases, and 5 bases had no gene match. The CDR3 is 14 amino acids. In germline, CDR1 is SGHNT, CDR2 YENEEA. This CDR3 reads CASSSGTGRTEAFF. The DNA of the CDR3 is TGTGCCAGCAGCTCAGGGACAGGGAGAACTGAAGCTTTCTTT.

The V call is TRBV2, the J call TRBJ2-7, with a possible D match to TRBD1 (6 bases). V was shortened by 6 bases and J by 6 bases, with 21 bases between the two germline ends. Germline V gene data show CDR1 as SNHLY and CDR2 as FYNNEI. The CDR3 consists of 15 residues. This CDR3 reads CASRFSWAGAGEQYF. CDR3 in DNA: TGTGCCAGCAGGTTCAGCTGGGCAGGGGCTGGCGAGCAGTACTTC.

The rearrangement uses TRBV27 and TRBJ2-7, with 10 positions matching TRBD2. The length of the CDR3 is 15 residues. With 6 bases clipped from V and 2 bases from J, the junction kept 7 bases outside the gene matches. Germline V gene lookup returns CDR1 MNHEY and CDR2 SMNVEV (reference sequence). The CDR3 DNA follows: TGTGCCAGCAGAAATAGCGGGAGGCCGACCTACGAGCAGTACTTC. Protein product: CASRNSGRPTYEQYF.

J is TRBJ2-5 and V is TRBV10-2, with a tentative D call TRBD2 (6 bases). The germline V gene has CDR1 WSHSY and CDR2 SAAADI. This CDR3 has 12 amino acids. V lost 4 bases and J lost 4, with 7 bases in between. CDR3 amino acids: CASSAGGETQYF. The CDR3 coding sequence is TGCGCCAGCAGTGCCGGGGGAGAGACCCAGTACTTC.

This clone has more than one count but fewer than ten. The rearrangement uses TRBV6-2 or TRBV6-3 and TRBJ1-5, with D possibly being TRBD1 (5 bases). The V gene's germline CDR1 is MNHEY and CDR2 SVGEGT. CDR3 length: 16 residues. The V gene lost 6 bases and the J gene lost 2 bases, with 17 bases spanning the gap. The CDR3 region has the DNA TGTGCCAGCAGCCCTCGTTTAAGGGGTGGCAATCAGCCCCAGCATTTT. Protein sequence: CASSPRLRGGNQPQHF.

The chain recombines TRBV23-1 with TRBJ2-2; 7 bases are a match to TRBD1. TRBV23-1 is identified as an open reading frame with a role that is uncertain. The CDR3 covers 15 residues. Unmatched junction bases numbered 9, after V lost 10 bases and J lost 1 base. The CDR3 region has the DNA TGCGCCACCCCCAGGGGGACAGAGAACACCGGGGAGCTGTTTTTT. It yields the protein CATPRGTENTGELFF.

The rearrangement uses TRBV28 and TRBJ2-3; TRBD2 agrees at 7 bases. Germline CDR1 and CDR2: MDHEN and SYDVKM. The ends lost 6 bases at V and 6 bases at J; junction bases unmatched: 12. This CDR3 is 15 amino acids long. The CDR3 coding sequence is TGTGCCAGCAGGAACGGCGGGGGAGATTGGGATACGCAGTATTTT. This sequence encodes CASRNGGGDWDTQYF.

V usage is TRBV19 and J usage is TRBJ1-2, with 10 bases matching TRBD1. The CDR3 totals 12 residues. Per germline, CDR1 LNHDA and CDR2 SQIVND (reference sequence). Trimming at V came to 10 bases and at J to 8 bases, leaving 7 bases not matched to a gene. The CDR3 coding sequence is TGTGCCACCGGAGACAGGGGGCTCGGCTACACCTTC. It is translated as CATGDRGLGYTF.

The chain links TRBV28 to TRBJ2-3; a weak D match, TRBD2 (7 bases). Germline assignment: CDR1 MDHEN and CDR2 SYDVKM. The CDR3 loop spans 15 amino acids. The ends were cut back, 5 bases at V and 2 bases at J, with 14 bases in the middle. CDR3 bases: TGTGCCAGCAGTAGTGGGGGGGGCACCACAGATACGCAGTATTTT. Translation: CASSSGGGTTDTQYF.

This clone was counted a few times. The chain links TRBV19 to TRBJ2-3; TRBD2 might be the D (7 bases). The V and J ends lost 6 bases and 5 bases respectively, with 18 bases between them. The CDR3 runs to 15 residues. Germline CDR1 is LNHDA and CDR2 is SQIVND (reference sequence). The CDR3 coding sequence is TGTGCCAGTAGCCCTCGGGGGGCCATAGGAGATACGCAGTATTTT. Translation: CASSPRGAIGDTQYF. Together with reference TRBV19 and TRBJ2-3, the CDR3 gives the full variable domain: DGGITQSPKYLFRKEGQNVTLSCEQNLNHDAMYWYRQDPGQGLRLIYYSQIVNDFQKGDIAEGYSVSREKKESFPLTVTSAQKNPTAFYLCASSPRGAIGDTQYFGPGTRLTVL.

This chain connects TRBV23-1 to TRBJ1-3; tentatively, D is TRBD1 (5 bases). TRBV23-1 is reported as an ORF; its role is uncertain. V was shortened by 0 bases and J by 3 bases, with 12 bases between the two germline ends. The CDR3 sequence is 16 residues long. The CDR3 DNA is TGCGCCAGCAGTCAATCAAAGGGGTTGGATGGAAACACCATATATTTT. This translates into CASSQSKGLDGNTIYF.

The chain employs TRBV18 and TRBJ1-6; 9 bases map to TRBD1. This CDR3 has 15 residues. V was pared by 5 bases and J by 9 bases, with 8 bases of the junction left unmatched. The germline CDR1 and CDR2 sequences are KGHSH and LQKENI. CDR3 in DNA: TGTGCCAGCTCAGAAGCAGACAGGGGGTTTTCACCCCTCCACTTT. Translating it yields CASSEADRGFSPLHF.

The genes are TRBV2 and TRBJ1-1, with 12 positions matching TRBD1. The germline V gene has CDR1 SNHLY and CDR2 FYNNEI. This CDR3 is built from 17 residues. The V segment lost 7 bases and the J segment 5 bases; nucleotides outside the gene matches: 14. The DNA of the CDR3 is TGTGCCAGCAACAGTTACTTGGGACAGGGGGCAAGGACTGAAGCTTTCTTT. This sequence encodes CASNSYLGQGARTEAFF.

This clone was seen ten or more times. The chain joins TRBV27 to TRBJ1-1; D unresolved. Trimming took 5 bases from V and 1 from J, leaving 11 bases between them. The CDR3 has 14 residues. Germline lookup yields CDR1 MNHEY and CDR2 SMNVEV (reference sequence). For the CDR3, the DNA is TGTGCCAGCAGTGCGGGCAGATCGAACACTGAAGCTTTCTTT. Amino acids: CASSAGRSNTEAFF.

V is TRBV16 and J is TRBJ1-5; 10 bases are a match to TRBD1. The V segment lost 3 bases and the J segment 1 base; nucleotides outside the gene matches: 3. This CDR3 has 16 amino acids. Germline V lookup: CDR1 KGHSY, CDR2 FQNENV. The CDR3 sequence is CASSQSGQGSNQPQHF. CDR3 DNA sequence: TGTGCCAGCAGCCAGTCGGGACAGGGGAGCAATCAGCCCCAGCATTTT.

The J gene is TRBJ1-2, the V gene TRBV7-9, with 9 bases fitting TRBD1. Trimming at V came to 4 bases and at J to 4 bases, leaving 7 bases not matched to a gene. Germline loops: CDR1 SEHNR, CDR2 FQNEAQ (reference sequence). The CDR3 is 15 amino acids. The DNA of the CDR3 is TGTGCCAGCAGCTACACGGACAGGGGTTTCTATGGCTACACCTTC. This encodes CASSYTDRGFYGYTF.

The chain has TRBV28 and TRBJ1-5; TRBD1 matches 7 bases. This CDR3 has 16 residues. The germline gives CDR1 MDHEN, CDR2 SYDVKM. Trimming removed 5 bases from V and 0 bases from J; junction bases left unmatched: 7. CDR3 DNA: TGTGCCAGCAGTCCCGTACAGGGGAATAGCAATCAGCCCCAGCATTTT. Amino acids: CASSPVQGNSNQPQHF.

The chain is built from TRBV7-8 and TRBJ2-1; the D is unclear. V was cut by 3 bases and J by 2 bases, with 8 bases left in between. This CDR3 spans 14 amino acids. Germline CDR1 SGHVS, CDR2 FQNEAQ. Here the CDR3 DNA reads TGTGCCAGCAGCTTTAGCCCGGCCTACAATGAGCAGTTCTTC. Translated: CASSFSPAYNEQFF. Drawing the rest from reference TRBV7-8 and TRBJ2-1, the complete variable domain is GAGVSQSPRYKVAKRGQDVALRCDPISGHVSLFWYQQALGQGPEFLTYFQNEAQLDKSGLPSDRFFAERPEGSVSTLKIQRTQQEDSAVYLCASSFSPAYNEQFFGPGTRLTVL.

This chain links TRBV21-1 with TRBJ1-4; the D call of TRBD1 is as the table states it, not checked on the DNA. TRBV21-1 is recorded as a pseudogene. The CDR3 totals 16 residues. CDR3 residues: CASSSKRGQGNEKLFF. CDR3 coding DNA: TGTGCCAGCAGCTCCAAAAGGGGACAGGGGAATGAAAAACTGTTTTTT.